This TCR beta chain was obtained from a study of blood T cell repertoires in COVID-19. Profiling relied on immunoSEQ multiplex PCR, and the TCRdb table lists in-frame clones only, not all of them. The data show 200,000 to 250,000 clones, around 80% seen once. V dropped 4 bases and J dropped 6; count of bases not matched to a gene: 3. CDR1 MGHDK and CDR2 SYGVNS come from the germline V gene. CDR3 size: 14 residues. The V call is TRBV25-1, the J call TRBJ2-3; 11 bases map to TRBD1. The sample taken for sequencing was PBMCs or T cells enriched from blood (not recorded which). The receptor's source is a man between 60 and 75 years old who had recovered from COVID-19. The CDR3 region has the DNA TGTGCCAGCAGTGGGACAGGGGGCTTTGATACGCAGTATTTT. Translated: CASSGTGGFDTQYF.